This T cell receptor beta chain was profiled in a study of blood T cell repertoires in COVID-19. Whole-study context: The study drew acute and convalescent COVID-19 samples from the United States, Italy and Spain.

Assay used: immunoSEQ multiplex PCR; TCRdb lists only in-frame clones, some missing. The table records around 300,000 clones, roughly 90% of them present only once. Recovered status applied to Cohort 3 donors who had two consecutive negative PCRs. It also applied to those with clearance or with symptom resolution. This CDR3 is built from 14 residues. V shed 6 bases, J shed 1 base, and the junction held 5 bases outside the gene matches. Germline lookup yields CDR1 SGHRS and CDR2 YFSETQ. This rearrangement joins TRBV5-1 to TRBJ1-1; 8 bases align to TRBD1. This clonotype was sampled from a woman aged 25 to 45 who had recovered from COVID-19. The sequencing input was PBMCs or T cells enriched from blood (not recorded which). CDR3 nucleotide sequence: TGCGCCAGCAAGATAGGGACAGGGAACACTGAAGCTTTCTTT. Translated, it gives CASKIGTGNTEAFF.